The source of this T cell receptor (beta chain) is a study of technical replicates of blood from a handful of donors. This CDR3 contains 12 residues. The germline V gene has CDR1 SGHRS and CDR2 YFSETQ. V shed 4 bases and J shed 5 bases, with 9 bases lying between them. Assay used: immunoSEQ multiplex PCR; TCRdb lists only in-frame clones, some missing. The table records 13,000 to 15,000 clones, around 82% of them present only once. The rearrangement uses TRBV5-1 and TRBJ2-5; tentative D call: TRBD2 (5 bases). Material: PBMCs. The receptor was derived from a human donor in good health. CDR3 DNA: TGCGCCAGCAGCCCACCGGGGGAGACCCAGTACTTC. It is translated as CASSPPGETQYF.